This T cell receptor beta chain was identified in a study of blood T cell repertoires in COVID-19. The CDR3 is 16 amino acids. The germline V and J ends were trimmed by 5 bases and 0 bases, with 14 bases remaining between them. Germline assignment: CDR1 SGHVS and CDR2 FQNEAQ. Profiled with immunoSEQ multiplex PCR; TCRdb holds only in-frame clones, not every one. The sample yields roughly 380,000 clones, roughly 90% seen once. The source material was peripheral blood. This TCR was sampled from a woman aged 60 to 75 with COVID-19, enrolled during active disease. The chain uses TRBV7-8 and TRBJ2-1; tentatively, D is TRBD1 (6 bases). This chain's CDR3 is CASSLGQPSSYNEQFF. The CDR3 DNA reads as TGTGCCAGCAGCCTTGGACAGCCGAGCTCCTACAATGAGCAGTTCTTC. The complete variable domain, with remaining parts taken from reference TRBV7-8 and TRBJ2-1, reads GAGVSQSPRYKVAKRGQDVALRCDPISGHVSLFWYQQALGQGPEFLTYFQNEAQLDKSGLPSDRFFAERPEGSVSTLKIQRTQQEDSAVYLCASSLGQPSSYNEQFFGPGTRLTVL.